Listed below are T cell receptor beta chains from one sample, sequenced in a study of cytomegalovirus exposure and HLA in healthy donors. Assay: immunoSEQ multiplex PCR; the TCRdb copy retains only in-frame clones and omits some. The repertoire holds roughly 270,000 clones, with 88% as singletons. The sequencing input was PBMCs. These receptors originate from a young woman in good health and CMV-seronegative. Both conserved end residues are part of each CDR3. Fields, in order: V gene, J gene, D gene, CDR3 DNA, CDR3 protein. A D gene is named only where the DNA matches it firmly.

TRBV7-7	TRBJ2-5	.	TGTGCCAGCAGCTTAGGGGAGCTGTACCAAGAGACCCAGTACTTC	CASSLGELYQETQYF
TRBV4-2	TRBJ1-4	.	TGTGCCAGCAGCCAGAGGGCGGATGAAAAACTGTTTTTT	CASSQRADEKLFF
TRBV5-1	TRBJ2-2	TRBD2	TGCGCCAGCAGCCCACACGAGCGGGGGAGTCCCGGGGAGCTGTTTTTT	CASSPHERGSPGELFF
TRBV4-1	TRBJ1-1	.	TGCGCCAGCAGCCAAGTCTTTCAGGGCCGGACTGAAGCTTTCTTT	CASSQVFQGRTEAFF
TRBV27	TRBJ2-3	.	TGTGCCAGCAGTTTACTCCCAGCGGGTGGGAACACAGATACGCAGTATTTT	CASSLLPAGGNTDTQYF
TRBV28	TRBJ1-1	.	TGTGCCAGCAGGTACAACATGAACACTGAAGCTTTCTTT	CASRYNMNTEAFF
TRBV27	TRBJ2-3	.	TGTGCCAGCAGACGGGGACTAGATACGCAGTATTTT	CASRRGLDTQYF
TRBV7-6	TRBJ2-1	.	TGTGCCAGCAGCTTAGAGGACAGTGTGTACAATGAGCAGTTCTTC	CASSLEDSVYNEQFF
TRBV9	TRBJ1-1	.	TGTGCCAGCAGCGTAGATCAGGTGACTGAAGCTTTCTTT	CASSVDQVTEAFF
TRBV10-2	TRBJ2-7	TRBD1	TGCGCCAGCAGAGGACAGGGGCACTACGAGCAGTACTTC	CASRGQGHYEQYF
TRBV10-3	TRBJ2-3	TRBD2	TGTGCCAATAGCGGGAGGGTTGCAGATACGCAGTATTTT	CANSGRVADTQYF
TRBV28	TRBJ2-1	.	TGTGCCAGCAGTCCCTTAACAGGGAGCCAACACAATGAGCAGTTCTTC	CASSPLTGSQHNEQFF